Listed below are T cell receptor beta chains from one sample, sequenced in a study of cytomegalovirus exposure and HLA in healthy donors. Produced via immunoSEQ multiplex PCR; TCRdb's table is partial and in-frame only. This table holds roughly 130,000 clones, approximately 79% found once. Material for sequencing was PBMCs. These receptors all come from a man between 18 and 35 years old in good health and CMV-seropositive. The CDR3 runs from the conserved cysteine through the conserved F or W. A D gene is named only where the DNA matches it firmly. Size tells how often a clone was seen (once, few, many) or the class of an expanded clone, and some rows leave it out.

D: NA
J: TRBJ2-3
V: TRBV6-4
size: few
DNA: TGTGCCAGCAGTCCTTCGGGCACAGATACGCAGTATTTT
CDR3: CASSPSGTDTQYF

D: TRBD1
J: TRBJ2-7
V: TRBV7-8
size: NA
DNA: TGTGCCAGCAGCTCGGGACAGGGGGCCGAGCAGTACTTC
CDR3: CASSSGQGAEQYF

D: NA
J: TRBJ1-1
V: TRBV19
size: NA
DNA: TGTGCCAGTAGTATAGGCCCTAATGCCCATGAAGCTTTCTTT
CDR3: CASSIGPNAHEAFF

D: TRBD1
J: TRBJ1-2
V: TRBV28
size: NA
DNA: TGTGCCAGCCGCTCAGGGGGATCAAATTATGGCTACACCTTC
CDR3: CASRSGGSNYGYTF

D: NA
J: TRBJ2-7
V: TRBV7-8
size: few
DNA: TGTGCCAGCAGCTTAGGGACTGCCTACGAGCAGTACTTC
CDR3: CASSLGTAYEQYF

D: NA
J: TRBJ1-4
V: TRBV4-1
size: NA
DNA: TGCGCCAGCAGCCAAGTCCCCCAGTCAACTAATGAAAAACTGTTTTTT
CDR3: CASSQVPQSTNEKLFF

D: TRBD1
J: TRBJ1-1
V: TRBV29-1
size: NA
DNA: TGCAGCGTTCGGTTACAGGGGGGTGGTACTGAAGCTTTCTTT
CDR3: CSVRLQGGGTEAFF

D: NA
J: TRBJ2-1
V: TRBV29-1
size: NA
DNA: TGCGTTTGGGGCAGGGTAGGGAATGAGCAGTTCTTC
CDR3: CVWGRVGNEQFF

D: NA
J: TRBJ2-1
V: TRBV12-5
size: few
DNA: TGTGCTAGTGGTGTGCGGGGTCTCTACAATGAGCAGTTCTTC
CDR3: CASGVRGLYNEQFF

D: TRBD1
J: TRBJ2-7
V: TRBV9
size: NA
DNA: TGTGCCAGCAGCGTAACTGGACAGGGCTACGAGCAGTACTTC
CDR3: CASSVTGQGYEQYF

D: NA
J: TRBJ2-1
V: TRBV6-5
size: NA
DNA: TGTGCCAGCAGTTACTCGAGCCACAATGAGCAGTTCTTC
CDR3: CASSYSSHNEQFF

D: TRBD1
J: TRBJ2-1
V: TRBV5-1
size: NA
DNA: TGCGCCAGCAGCGGACAGGGGGCCCGCTATGAGCAGTTCTTC
CDR3: CASSGQGARYEQFF

D: TRBD1
J: TRBJ2-7
V: TRBV6-1
size: NA
DNA: TGTGCCAGCATCCAACAGGGGGTAGGCGAGCAGTACTTC
CDR3: CASIQQGVGEQYF

D: TRBD1
J: TRBJ1-1
V: TRBV5-1
size: few
DNA: TGCGCCAGCACTCCGGACAGGGGAATGAACACTGAAGCTTTCTTT
CDR3: CASTPDRGMNTEAFF

D: TRBD1
J: TRBJ2-7
V: TRBV7-9
size: NA
DNA: TGTGCCAGCAGCTCGAGGACAGGGGGCAAGCAGTACTTC
CDR3: CASSSRTGGKQYF

D: TRBD1
J: TRBJ2-1
V: TRBV7-2
size: few
DNA: TGTGCCAGCAGCTTAGCGGGACAGAGCTCCTACAATGAGCAGTTCTTC
CDR3: CASSLAGQSSYNEQFF

D: NA
J: TRBJ2-5
V: TRBV19
size: NA
DNA: TGTGCCAGTAGTGTGAGGGTCCATCTCCAAGAGACCCAGTACTTC
CDR3: CASSVRVHLQETQYF

D: TRBD1
J: TRBJ1-3
V: TRBV4-2
size: few
DNA: TGTGCCAGCAGCCGAGCGGACAGGGGGAACTCTGGAAACACCATATATTTT
CDR3: CASSRADRGNSGNTIYF

D: TRBD1
J: TRBJ2-1
V: TRBV5-1
size: NA
DNA: TGCGCCAGCAGCTTGGGTGGACAGGCGGATTGGGCCCTCAATGAGCAGTTCTTC
CDR3: CASSLGGQADWALNEQFF

D: NA
J: TRBJ2-7
V: TRBV7-9
size: NA
DNA: TGTGCCAGCAGCTTAGTGCTGGGGCCTACCTACGAGCAGTACTTC
CDR3: CASSLVLGPTYEQYF

D: NA
J: TRBJ1-1
V: TRBV5-1
size: NA
DNA: TGCGCCAGCAGCCTAGACCTGAGGGCTGAAGCTTTCTTT
CDR3: CASSLDLRAEAFF

D: TRBD2
J: TRBJ2-1
V: TRBV28
size: NA
DNA: TGTGCCAGCAGCCGGGGGGGACCCCACAATGAGCAGTTCTTC
CDR3: CASSRGGPHNEQFF

D: NA
J: TRBJ2-7
V: TRBV6-5
size: NA
DNA: TGTGCCAGCCAACAGGGAGGGAGTTACGAGCAGTACTTC
CDR3: CASQQGGSYEQYF

D: NA
J: TRBJ2-1
V: TRBV7-9
size: few
DNA: TGTGCCAGCAGCTCTAGCAGCTCCTACAATGAGCAGTTCTTC
CDR3: CASSSSSSYNEQFF

D: TRBD2
J: TRBJ2-1
V: TRBV9
size: NA
DNA: TGTGCCAGCAGCCCATACCGACTAGCGGACAATGAGCAGTTCTTC
CDR3: CASSPYRLADNEQFF

D: NA
J: TRBJ2-5
V: TRBV5-1
size: NA
DNA: TGCGCCAGCACCCCGGGACACCCAAAAGAGACCCAGTACTTC
CDR3: CASTPGHPKETQYF

D: NA
J: TRBJ2-5
V: TRBV6-5
size: NA
DNA: TGTGCCAGCAGTTGGCAGTCCCAAGAGACCCAGTACTTC
CDR3: CASSWQSQETQYF

D: NA
J: TRBJ2-5
V: TRBV5-8
size: few
DNA: TGTGCCAGCAGCTTGAGCTGGGGGCAAGGGGAGACCCAGTACTTC
CDR3: CASSLSWGQGETQYF

D: NA
J: TRBJ2-2
V: TRBV28
size: NA
DNA: TGTGCCAGCAGTTTCAGTGGCACCGGGGAGCTGTTTTTT
CDR3: CASSFSGTGELFF

D: NA
J: TRBJ2-1
V: TRBV25-1
size: once
DNA: TGTGCCAGCAGTGGCCCCCAGGGATACAATGAGCAGTTCTTC
CDR3: CASSGPQGYNEQFF

D: TRBD2
J: TRBJ2-7
V: TRBV7-2
size: NA
DNA: TGTGCCAGCAGGTTACAGGGGACTAGCGCCTACGAGCAGTACTTC
CDR3: CASRLQGTSAYEQYF

D: NA
J: TRBJ1-2
V: TRBV7-3
size: NA
DNA: TGTGCCAGCAGCGCGTCCGGGACAACCCCGTACTATGGCTACACCTTC
CDR3: CASSASGTTPYYGYTF

D: TRBD1
J: TRBJ1-5
V: TRBV27
size: NA
DNA: TGTGCCAGCAGCCCGGGGGGGACAGGGGGATCTCACCAGCCCCAGCATTTT
CDR3: CASSPGGTGGSHQPQHF

D: NA
J: TRBJ2-1
V: TRBV5-6
size: NA
DNA: TGTGCCAGCAGCTCTAGCCCGAGCTCCTACAATGAGCAGTTCTTC
CDR3: CASSSSPSSYNEQFF

D: NA
J: TRBJ2-3
V: TRBV5-1
size: NA
DNA: TGCGCCAGCAGTCCGGCCGGGACTCCGCAGTATTTT
CDR3: CASSPAGTPQYF

D: NA
J: TRBJ1-4
V: TRBV9
size: few
DNA: TGTGCCAGCAACAACCCGACAGAAAAACTGTTTTTT
CDR3: CASNNPTEKLFF

D: NA
J: TRBJ1-1
V: TRBV27
size: NA
DNA: TGTGCCAGCAGTTTAACGTTAGGCGCGGGGGACACTGAAGCTTTCTTT
CDR3: CASSLTLGAGDTEAFF

D: TRBD1
J: TRBJ2-7
V: TRBV5-4
size: NA
DNA: TGTGCCAGCAGCCCCGAACCGGGACAGGGGGACGAGCAGTACTTC
CDR3: CASSPEPGQGDEQYF

D: NA
J: TRBJ1-2
V: TRBV19
size: NA
DNA: TGTGCCAGTAGTAACCCCCGCGGGGGGCGCGTGGAAGGCTACACCTTC
CDR3: CASSNPRGGRVEGYTF

D: NA
J: TRBJ2-7
V: TRBV19
size: NA
DNA: TGTGCCAGTGCGGAGGAACCGCTGAGGGACGAGCAGTACTTC
CDR3: CASAEEPLRDEQYF

D: TRBD1
J: TRBJ1-4
V: TRBV5-4
size: NA
DNA: TGTGCCAGCAGCGGCCCAGGGGGCCAAACTAATGAAAAACTGTTTTTT
CDR3: CASSGPGGQTNEKLFF